This TCR beta chain comes out of a study of blood T cell repertoires in COVID-19. Study at large: Samples came from the United States, Italy and Spain, spanning acute and convalescent COVID-19. PBMCs, B-cell-depleted T cells, or T cells provided the cDNA or gDNA that made up the material.

Assignment of participants to cohorts was predicated upon participant-reported clinical history. For recovered donors of Cohort 3, there were two negative PCRs, clearance, or symptom resolution. CDR3 length: 14 amino acids. The V and J ends lost 5 bases and 3 bases, in that order; junction bases with no gene match: 3. CDR1 is SEHNR and CDR2 is FQNEAQ in the germline V gene (reference sequence). Some clones are missing from TCRdb's copy, which holds only in-frame ones; the method was immunoSEQ multiplex PCR. The sample carries almost 500,000 clones, around 85% recorded once. Sequenced sample: PBMCs or T cells enriched from blood (not recorded which). This sequence joins TRBV7-9 and TRBJ1-2; TRBD1 agrees at 10 bases. The TCR was taken from a woman in her fifties or sixties who had recovered from COVID-19. The CDR3: CASSKGQGYYGYTF. CDR3 bases: TGTGCCAGCAGCAAGGGACAGGGGTACTATGGCTACACCTTC.